This TCR beta chain was sequenced during a study of blood T cell repertoires in COVID-19. Turning to the study itself: Spain, Italy and the United States supplied samples that represented acute and convalescent COVID-19. PBMCs, B-cell-depleted T cells, or T cells were the source of the cDNA or gDNA that made up the material.

Original data processing: Amplifying reference gene primers gave estimates of nucleated cell counts. Generated by immunoSEQ multiplex PCR, the TCRdb table keeps only in-frame clones and is missing some. V, J and clone size reflect that table, while D and trimming were determined from the DNA. The sample contains approximately 240,000 clones, about 82% of which appear only once. CDR3 length equals 14 residues. V lost 5 bases, J lost 4 bases, and 11 bases lay in between. Germline values: CDR1 LNHDA, CDR2 SQIVND (reference sequence). The chain uses TRBV19 and TRBJ2-2, with D possibly TRBD2 on 5 matching bases. This TCR came from a woman aged 55-69 years with active or convalescent COVID-19. Sequencing was performed on peripheral blood. CDR3 in amino acids: CASSDGRVTGELFF. CDR3 sequence (DNA): TGTGCCAGTAGTGACGGGCGGGTCACCGGGGAGCTGTTTTTT.